This TCR beta chain was identified in a study of cytomegalovirus exposure and HLA in healthy donors. Study-wide results and limits: A later analysis found that most CMV-associated TCR beta chains appeared HLA-restricted.

As regards this clone: The antigen remains undetermined.

PCR used 60 Vbeta primers and 13 Jbeta primers. The assay was immunoSEQ multiplex PCR, and TCRdb's table has in-frame clones only and misses some. The sample has roughly 190,000 clones, 75% to 85% seen once. This CDR3 region has 15 residues. The ends lost 4 bases at V and 4 bases at J; junction bases unmatched: 10. Germline V CDR1 and CDR2: SGHKS, YYEKEE (reference sequence). The specimen was PBMCs. This chain connects TRBV5-5 to TRBJ1-2; 7 nucleotides match TRBD1. The TCR originated in a woman aged 45-65 years in good health and CMV-seronegative. For the CDR3, the DNA is TGTGCCAGCAGCCCTCGGACAGGAATCTCCTATGGCTACACCTTC. It codes for CASSPRTGISYGYTF.